Shown below are 9 T cell receptor beta chains from a single sample sequenced in a study of blood T cell repertoires in COVID-19. The data were produced by immunoSEQ multiplex PCR, yet TCRdb's version contains in-frame clones alone and is incomplete. The sample has approximately 74,000 clones; about 91% are singletons. Input material: peripheral blood. These receptors were taken from a woman aged 55-70 years with active COVID-19.

The rearrangement joins TRBV7-9 to TRBJ1-2, with D unclear. Deletions cut 4 bases from V and 4 bases from J, with 10 bases between. This CDR3 spans 13 amino acids. Germline CDR1 SEHNR, CDR2 FQNEAQ (reference sequence). The CDR3 sequence: CASSWRAGYGYTF. The CDR3 DNA is TGTGCCAGCAGCTGGCGGGCGGGCTATGGCTACACCTTC.

This chain joins TRBV19 and TRBJ2-5; no clear D gene. CDR1 is LNHDA and CDR2 is SQIVND in the germline V gene (reference sequence). V was shortened by 4 bases and J by 5 bases, with 14 bases between the two germline ends. This CDR3 has 14 amino acids. The CDR3 bases are TGTGCCAGTAGTACTCTAAATTCTTTGGAGACCCAGTACTTC. Residues: CASSTLNSLETQYF.

The chain recombines TRBV11-2 with TRBJ1-6; 9 nucleotides agree with TRBD1. The V gene's germline CDR1 is SGHAT and CDR2 FQNNGV. This CDR3 contains 14 residues. With 5 bases clipped from V and 7 bases from J, the junction kept 3 bases outside the gene matches. CDR3 sequence: CASSRTGVNSPLHF. Written as DNA, the CDR3 is TGTGCCAGCAGCCGGACAGGGGTGAATTCACCCCTCCACTTT.

J is TRBJ1-4 and V is TRBV4-2; unclear D gene. Between the trimmed V and J ends, which lost 4 bases and 0 bases, there was a span of 6 bases. The length of the CDR3 is 14 residues. Per the germline V gene, CDR1 is LGHNA and CDR2 is YNFKEQ. CDR3 amino acids: CASSRHPTNEKLFF. In DNA form, the CDR3 reads TGTGCCAGCAGCCGACACCCAACTAATGAAAAACTGTTTTTT.

The V and J genes are TRBV24-1 and TRBJ1-5, with 9 bases aligning to TRBD1. The CDR3 sequence is 17 residues long. V was pared by 4 bases and J by 2 bases, with 8 bases of the junction left unmatched. Germline CDR1 KGHDR, CDR2 SFDVKD. The CDR3 nucleotides are TGTGCCACCAGTGACTCCCTGACAGGGGGTGGCAATCAGCCCCAGCATTTT. This sequence encodes CATSDSLTGGGNQPQHF.

The table lists this clone with a count of one. The chain has TRBV28 and TRBJ2-2; 8 nucleotides agree with TRBD1. Germline assignment: CDR1 MDHEN and CDR2 SYDVKM. J gave up 2 bases and V 3 bases, and 8 bases lay outside the gene matches. This CDR3 contains 17 residues. The CDR3 loop is CASSLGTTGGNTGELFF. CDR3 in DNA: TGTGCCAGCAGTTTGGGGACAACAGGGGGAAACACCGGGGAGCTGTTTTTT.

This sequence joins TRBV18 and TRBJ1-4; 9 bases are shared with TRBD1. There are 21 residues in the CDR3. The germline CDR1 and CDR2 sequences are KGHSH and LQKENI. V trimming: 0 bases; J trimming: 0 bases; junction bases outside the gene matches: 14. The CDR3 sequence is CASSPPWDREDIDSTNEKLFF. CDR3 bases: TGTGCCAGCTCACCACCGTGGGACAGGGAGGATATCGATTCAACTAATGAAAAACTGTTTTTT.

This clone showed up just a few times. V is TRBV7-9 and J is TRBJ2-7; D may be TRBD2 (5 bases). Germline CDR1 is SEHNR and CDR2 is FQNEAQ (reference sequence). This CDR3 has 18 residues. With 5 bases removed from V and 4 bases from J, the gap between germline ends came to 27 bases. The DNA of the CDR3 is TGTGCCAGCAGCCCCTGGCAGGACTCGGTTCCTAAAGGGTACGAGCAGTACTTC. Translation gives CASSPWQDSVPKGYEQYF.

The V and J genes are TRBV9 and TRBJ1-3; D is undetermined. The CDR3 contains 13 residues. V lost 6 bases, J lost 0 bases, and 7 bases lay in between. Germline V gene data show CDR1 as SGDLS and CDR2 as YYNGEE. As DNA, the CDR3 is TGTGCCAGCAAACAATACTCTGGAAACACCATATATTTT. Translating it yields CASKQYSGNTIYF.